Below are 20 T cell receptor beta chains sequenced from a single sample in a study of immune characterization of retroperitoneal liposarcoma. TCRdb passed the PCR reads through MiXCR, listing each CDR3 protein once. The repertoire holds approximately 7,100 distinct CDR3 sequences, with less than 30% as singletons. The sample taken for sequencing was blood. These receptors were taken from a male donor with retroperitoneal liposarcoma.

The chain combines TRBV12-3 or TRBV12-4 with TRBJ1-3; D not certain. The CDR3 is 14 residues long. V lost 2 bases and J lost 2, with 7 bases in between. This chain's CDR3 is CASSLHETGNTIYF. Written as DNA, the CDR3 is TGTGCCAGCAGTTTACACGAAACTGGAAACACCATATATTTT.

CDR3 region: CASSPGQGWGNEQFF. CDR3 DNA sequence: TGTGCCAGCAGCCCAGGACAGGGGTGGGGGAATGAGCAGTTCTTC. V is TRBV12-3 or TRBV12-4 and J is TRBJ2-1, with 9 positions matching TRBD1. V shed 6 bases and J 7 bases; nucleotides not matched to a gene: 10. The CDR3 runs 15 residues.

As concerns this clonotype: A much larger clone differs by one base, so this may be a read error. This chain links TRBV6-1 with TRBJ2-1; unclear D gene. Trimming removed 3 bases at V and 10 bases at J, with 13 bases between. CDR3 length: 13 residues. Germline V CDR1 and CDR2: MNHNS, SASEGT. This CDR3 is CASSETPAYEQFF. The CDR3 DNA reads as TGTGCCAGCAGTGAGACACCCGCCTACGAGCAGTTCTTC.

The rearrangement uses TRBV27 and TRBJ2-3; D is undetermined. Germline CDR1 MNHEY, CDR2 SMNVEV (reference sequence). V lost 2 bases, J lost 1 base, and 13 bases lay in between. The CDR3 is made up of 16 amino acids. The CDR3 sequence is CASSLRPGSRTDTQYF. The DNA for the CDR3 is TGTGCCAGCAGTTTACGCCCGGGTAGCCGCACAGATACGCAGTATTTT.

The table lists this clonotype with many counts. The chain couples TRBV6-1 to TRBJ2-1, with unresolved D. This CDR3 is 13 amino acids long. Germline V CDR1 and CDR2: MNHNS, SASEGT. V dropped 6 bases and J dropped 8 bases, with 14 bases sitting between them. DNA for the CDR3: TGTGCCAGCAGAACACTCGGGCGGTATGAGCAGTTCTTC. Protein sequence: CASRTLGRYEQFF.

The rearrangement links TRBV4-1 to TRBJ2-1, with 8 bases aligning to TRBD2. Matching the DNA end better, TRBJ2-5 makes the J call doubtful. CDR3 length: 15 residues. The germline V gene has CDR1 MGHRA and CDR2 YSYEKL. DNA of the CDR3: TGCGCCAGCAGCCAAGATAGCGGGGTAGGGTTGACCCAGTACTTC. Translating gives CASSQDSGVGLTQYF.

The V gene is TRBV7-6, the J gene TRBJ2-1; TRBD2 matches 11 bases. The junction had 14 bases not matched to a gene; V was cut back by 1 base and J by 9 bases. The CDR3 extends over 18 amino acids. Germline V CDR1 and CDR2: SGHVS, FNYEAQ. The DNA of the CDR3 is TGTGCCAGCAGCTTAGGAGGGGGTAGCGGGAGGGCCTCGCTTGAGCAGTTCTTC. Translated, it gives CASSLGGGSGRASLEQFF.

The gene calls are TRBV12-3 or TRBV12-4 and TRBJ2-3; D gene unclear. The CDR3 is made up of 14 amino acids. With 1 base removed from V and 2 bases from J, the gap between germline ends came to 7 bases. CDR3 residues: CASSLGPTTDTQYF. CDR3 in DNA: TGTGCCAGCAGTTTAGGGCCCACCACAGATACGCAGTATTTT.

Concerning this clonotype: A junction end diverges from the germline sequence, so it may reflect a read error. The CDR3 DNA follows: TGTGCCAGCAGTTCAAACAATCAGCAGTTCTTC. Amino acids: CASSSNNQQFF. The gene calls are TRBV12-3 or TRBV12-4 and TRBJ2-1; D is unclear. CDR3 size: 11 residues.

This clonotype appeared a few times. The rearrangement links TRBV6-1 to TRBJ2-5, with D tentatively TRBD2 (6 bases). The DNA end favors TRBJ2-7, so the J call may be wrong. CDR1 and CDR2 (germline): MNHNS, SASEGT. The CDR3 consists of 15 residues. CDR3 sequence: CASRKAGPGPYEQYF. Written as DNA, the CDR3 is TGTGCCAGCAGAAAGGCGGGACCGGGTCCCTACGAGCAGTACTTC.

This clonotype rates as medium-sized (0.01 to 0.1%). The chain links TRBV12-5 to TRBJ1-1; the D gene is possibly TRBD1 (5 bases). Germline-derived CDR1 and CDR2 are LGHNT and FRNRAP. V lost 0 bases and J 8 bases, leaving 7 bases between the germline ends. The CDR3 sequence is 12 residues long. Here the CDR3 DNA reads TGTGCTAGTGGTTTGGTACCAGGGGAAGCTTTCTTT. Its translation is CASGLVPGEAFF.

J is TRBJ1-4 and V is TRBV6-1; 7 bases agree with TRBD1. Germline CDR1 and CDR2: MNHNS and SASEGT. The length of the CDR3 is 14 residues. V lost 5 bases, J lost 8 bases, and 8 bases stayed unmatched. CDR3 region: CASSPTGVGEKLFF. CDR3 DNA sequence: TGTGCCAGCAGTCCTACAGGGGTAGGAGAAAAACTGTTTTTT.

A few counts support this clonotype. The gene calls are TRBV7-2 and TRBJ1-5; 7 nucleotides agree with TRBD1. Germline V gives CDR1 SGHTA, CDR2 FQGNSA. This CDR3 has 14 residues. With 5 bases clipped from V and 5 bases from J, the junction kept 6 bases outside the gene matches. The CDR3 nucleotides are TGTGCCAGCAGCAATCGGGACAGAGATCAGCCCCAGCATTTT. It translates to CASSNRDRDQPQHF.

This clonotype has more than one count but fewer than ten. The CDR3 coding sequence is TGTGCCAGCAGTCCTTCAGGGGGGCAGCCCTACGAGCAGTACTTC. Its protein product is CASSPSGGQPYEQYF. The genes are TRBV6-1 and TRBJ2-4; TRBD1 might be the D (7 bases). The J call is in doubt because the DNA end fits TRBJ2-7 better. The CDR3 consists of 15 residues. CDR1 MNHNS and CDR2 SASEGT come from the germline V gene.

This clonotype ranks as medium-sized. This sequence joins TRBV6-1 and TRBJ1-1; 12 bases map to TRBD1. The J segment lost 3 bases and the V segment lost 6 bases, leaving 5 bases of the junction unmatched. The CDR3 is 15 amino acids. Germline V gives CDR1 MNHNS, CDR2 SASEGT. CDR3 in amino acids: CASSSGTGGDTEAFF. CDR3 in DNA: TGTGCCAGCAGCTCCGGGACAGGGGGCGACACTGAAGCTTTCTTT.

The chain employs TRBV4-2 and TRBJ2-3; D uncertain. Looked up from germline, CDR1 is LGHNA and CDR2 is YNFKEQ. Trimming cost V 0 bases and J 0 bases, with 7 bases left between them. This CDR3 spans 15 amino acids. The CDR3 protein is CASSQDRTSTDTQYF. The DNA for the CDR3 is TGTGCCAGCAGCCAAGACAGAACTAGCACAGATACGCAGTATTTT.

This clonotype counts as medium-sized (0.01 to 0.1%). The V gene is TRBV6-1, the J gene TRBJ1-6; D gene unclear. Germline assignment: CDR1 MNHNS and CDR2 SASEGT. This CDR3 contains 16 residues. The ends were cut back, 10 bases at V and 5 bases at J, with 21 bases in the middle. The CDR3 coding sequence is TGTGCCACTCCGAAATCGGGCCCCGAGGATAATTCACCCCTCCACTTT. Protein product: CATPKSGPEDNSPLHF.

Within the sample, this clonotype is medium-sized. J is TRBJ2-6 and V is TRBV27; D not resolved. Deletions cut 3 bases from V and 4 bases from J, with 19 bases between. Germline CDR1 MNHEY, CDR2 SMNVEV (reference sequence). The CDR3 is 18 amino acids. CDR3 sequence reads: CASSFDGPKPTGANVLTF. In nucleotides, the CDR3 is TGTGCCAGCAGTTTTGATGGACCTAAACCGACAGGGGCCAACGTCCTGACTTTC.

This chain uses TRBV12-3 or TRBV12-4 with TRBJ2-1, with 9 nucleotides matching TRBD2. J lost 5 bases, V lost 5 bases, and 10 bases had no gene match. This CDR3 comprises 16 residues. CDR3 sequence reads: CASSGLAGGLDNEQFF. The CDR3 bases are TGTGCCAGCAGTGGTCTTGCGGGAGGGCTCGACAATGAGCAGTTCTTC.

V usage is TRBV11-1 and J usage is TRBJ1-4; weak D call: TRBD1 (5 bases). This CDR3 contains 16 residues. V was clipped by 4 bases and J by 6 bases, with 18 bases between them. Germline-derived CDR1 and CDR2 are SGHAT and FQDESV (reference sequence). The CDR3 is CASSSRGDRAHEKLFF. CDR3 coding DNA: TGTGCCAGCAGCTCGAGGGGAGACAGAGCCCATGAAAAACTGTTTTTT. The full variable domain, with the rest looked up from reference TRBV11-1 and TRBJ1-4, is EAEVAQSPRYKITEKSQAVAFWCDPISGHATLYWYRQILGQGPELLVQFQDESVVDDSQLPKDRFSAERLKGVDSTLKIQPAELGDSAMYLCASSSRGDRAHEKLFFGSGTQLSVL.